This T cell receptor beta chain stems from a study of blood T cell repertoires in COVID-19. V shed 4 bases and J 7 bases; nucleotides not matched to a gene: 5. Per the germline V gene, CDR1 is SGHRS and CDR2 is YFSETQ. The CDR3 spans 13 residues. Data came from immunoSEQ multiplex PCR; TCRdb stores just in-frame clones and leaves some out. The data hold hundreds of thousands of clones, with around 82% observed a single time. The chain recombines TRBV5-1 with TRBJ1-2, with TRBD1 identical over 9 bases. The TCR comes from a woman aged 70-85 years with acute or convalescent COVID-19. Sequenced material: peripheral blood. CDR3 residues: CASSKRTGAGYTF. The DNA of the CDR3 is TGCGCCAGCAGCAAACGGACAGGGGCTGGCTACACCTTC.